The sequence of this T cell receptor beta chain was determined in a study of blood T cells in healthy people across ages. Study-wide context: When template switching was applied, about one barcoded beta molecule was captured per two T cells. Notes on the study in general: Donor CMV infection status was unknown, possibly confounding age-related changes in expanded clonotypes. Older age went with lower TCR beta diversity per million T cells, in a roughly linear way.

A J-beta primer mix and a sample-barcoded 5' primer were used in a second PCR of about 7 to 12 cycles. From each sample, at least 3 million paired-end reads containing CDR3 were obtained. TCRdb reprocessed the 5' RACE reads via MiXCR and lists one record per CDR3 protein. The sample carries over 950,000 distinct CDR3 sequences, about 51% recorded once. Germline V CDR1 and CDR2: MNHNY, SVGAGI (reference sequence). This CDR3 contains 15 residues. V was cut by 9 bases and J by 2 bases, with 18 bases left in between. Of note for this clonotype: Its antigen is still unknown.

Sequenced: blood. The source is a woman aged 60-75 years in good health. V usage is TRBV6-6 and J usage is TRBJ2-3; D assignment may be TRBD1 or TRBD2 (5 bases each). The CDR3: CASRTRQGVTDTQYF. For the CDR3, the DNA is TGTGCCAGTAGGACTCGGCAGGGAGTCACAGATACGCAGTATTTT.